The 9 T cell receptor beta chains presented below share a single source sample, sequenced in a study of beta chain features in type 1 diabetes. The entirety of the isolated RNA underwent reverse transcription, so expressed TCRB transcripts were sequenced. Here immunoSEQ multiplex PCR was the method, and the copy in TCRdb shows in-frame clones only, minus some. This table holds over 350,000 clones, more than 12% found once. The sample consisted of naive CD4+ T cells from blood. These receptor sequences come from a woman under 30 in good health.

The gene calls are TRBV11-2 and TRBJ2-5; D is perhaps TRBD1 (6 bases). Germline V gene data show CDR1 as SGHAT and CDR2 as FQNNGV. The CDR3 contains 14 residues. V was clipped by 0 bases and J by 4 bases, with 9 bases between them. The CDR3 is CASSLDQGRETQYF. CDR3 nucleotide sequence: TGTGCCAGCAGCTTAGACCAGGGGCGAGAGACCCAGTACTTC.

The chain combines TRBV2 with TRBJ1-2; D ambiguous. Germline loops: CDR1 SNHLY, CDR2 FYNNEI. V shed 7 bases and J shed 4 bases, with 16 bases lying between them. The CDR3 contains 14 residues. The CDR3, as DNA: TGTGCCAGCACTTCCTCGCTAGGATTCTATGGCTACACCTTC. It specifies CASTSSLGFYGYTF.

The chain is built from TRBV15 and TRBJ1-6, with D maybe TRBD1 (6 bases). With 3 bases removed from V and 7 bases from J, the gap between germline ends came to 10 bases. CDR1 is LNHNV and CDR2 is YYDKDF in the germline V gene (reference sequence). The CDR3 runs 14 residues. The CDR3 DNA reads as TGTGCCACCAGCAGGCAGACAGGCAATTCACCCCTCCACTTT. Translating gives CATSRQTGNSPLHF.

This clone appeared a few times. The rearrangement uses TRBV25-1 and TRBJ2-5; the match to TRBD1 covers 7 bases. Per the germline V gene, CDR1 is MGHDK and CDR2 is SYGVNS. Germline trimming cut 3 bases from V and 5 bases from J; bases unmatched to any gene: 6. The length of the CDR3 is 14 residues. The CDR3 DNA sequence: TGTGCCAGCAGTGAGTCGACAGGGATGGAGACCCAGTACTTC. Protein product: CASSESTGMETQYF.

This rearrangement joins TRBV28 to TRBJ2-7; TRBD1 matches 9 bases. The CDR3 runs to 15 residues. V gave up 3 bases and J gave up 1 base; unmatched junction bases: 4. Germline CDR1 and CDR2: MDHEN and SYDVKM. CDR3 sequence: CASSLSGTGSYEQYF. CDR3 DNA sequence: TGTGCCAGCAGTTTGAGTGGGACAGGGTCCTACGAGCAGTACTTC.

This rearrangement joins TRBV11-2 to TRBJ2-7, with a weak D call TRBD2 (5 bases). V lost 5 bases to trimming and J lost 1 base, with 12 bases between them. This CDR3 is built from 14 residues. The V gene's germline CDR1 is SGHAT and CDR2 FQNNGV. The CDR3 loop reads CASSERLASYEQYF. DNA for the CDR3: TGTGCCAGCAGCGAGCGGTTGGCGTCCTACGAGCAGTACTTC.

This chain connects TRBV29-1 to TRBJ1-4; a weak D match, TRBD1 (5 bases). Trimming removed 2 bases at V and 11 bases at J, with 12 bases between. Germline CDR1 reads SQVTM; CDR2 reads ANQGSEA. The CDR3 spans 12 residues. CDR3 nucleotide sequence: TGCAGCGTTGAATCGGGGGGAGGGAAACTGTTTTTT. Translating gives CSVESGGGKLFF.

The chain employs TRBV7-9 and TRBJ2-1; D ambiguous. V lost 1 base to trimming and J lost 6 bases, with 7 bases between them. This CDR3 region has 13 residues. Germline V lookup: CDR1 SEHNR, CDR2 FQNEAQ (reference sequence). As DNA, the CDR3 is TGTGCCAGCAGCTTAGTTAGTCTCAATGAGCAGTTCTTC. Translating gives CASSLVSLNEQFF.

This clone came up a few times. The chain employs TRBV6-1 and TRBJ2-6; no clear D. CDR1 MNHNS and CDR2 SASEGT come from the germline V gene. The CDR3 spans 16 residues. The ends were cut back, 1 base at V and 0 bases at J, with 7 bases in the middle. In DNA, the CDR3 is TGTGCCAGCAGTGAAGGGTATAGCTCTGGGGCCAACGTCCTGACTTTC. Amino acid sequence: CASSEGYSSGANVLTF.